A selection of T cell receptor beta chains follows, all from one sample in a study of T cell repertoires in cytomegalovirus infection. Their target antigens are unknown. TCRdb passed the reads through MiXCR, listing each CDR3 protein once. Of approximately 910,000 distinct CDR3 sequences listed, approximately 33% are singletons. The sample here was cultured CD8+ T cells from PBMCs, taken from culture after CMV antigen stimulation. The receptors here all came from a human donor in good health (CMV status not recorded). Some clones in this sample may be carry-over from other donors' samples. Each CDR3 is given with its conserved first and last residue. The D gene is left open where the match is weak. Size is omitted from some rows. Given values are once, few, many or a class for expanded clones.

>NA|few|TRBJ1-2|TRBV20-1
TGCAGTGCTAGAGACGTGGATATCGGCTATGGCTACACCTTC
CSARDVDIGYGYTF
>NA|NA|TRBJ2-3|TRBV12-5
TGTGCTAGTGGTTTGGGGACCCGCACAGATACGCAGTATTTT
CASGLGTRTDTQYF
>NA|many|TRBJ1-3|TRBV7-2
TGTGCCAGCAACGAGGGGGGGCATCCAGGGACAGGAAACACCATATATTTT
CASNEGGHPGTGNTIYF
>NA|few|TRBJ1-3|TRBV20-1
TGCAGTGCTAGAGATCTGAAAGGACCTGGAAACACCATATATTTT
CSARDLKGPGNTIYF
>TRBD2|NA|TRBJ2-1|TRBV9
TGTGCCAGCAGCGTAGACCGGGGGGGCGGCAATGAGCAGTTCTTC
CASSVDRGGGNEQFF
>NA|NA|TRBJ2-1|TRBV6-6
TGTGCCAGCAGTTACTCTGAATTGGATGAGCAGTTCTTC
CASSYSELDEQFF
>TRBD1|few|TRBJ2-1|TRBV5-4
TGTGCCAGCAGCAATACGGGACAGATTTACAATGAGCAGTTCTTC
CASSNTGQIYNEQFF
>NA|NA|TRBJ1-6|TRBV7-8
TGTGCCAGCAGCCCGGTGGGGAGGGTTTCTGATTCACCCCTCCACTTT
CASSPVGRVSDSPLHF
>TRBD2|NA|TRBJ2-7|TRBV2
TGTGCCAGCAGTGAAGTGGGGAGGGTCCACGAGCAGTACTTC
CASSEVGRVHEQYF
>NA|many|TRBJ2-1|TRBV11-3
TGTGCCAGCAGCTTCGGCGGGACACTTGAGCAGTTCTTC
CASSFGGTLEQFF
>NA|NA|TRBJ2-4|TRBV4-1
TGCGCCAGCAGCCAAGATCTGGTTTCGAACATTCAGTACTTC
CASSQDLVSNIQYF
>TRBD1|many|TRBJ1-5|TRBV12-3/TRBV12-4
TGTGCCAGCAGTCGCTCCGGGACAGGGTGGGAGCCCCAGCATTTT
CASSRSGTGWEPQHF
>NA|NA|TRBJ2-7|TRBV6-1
TGTGCCAGCAGTGAATATGGTCAAGGACTAACCTACGAGCAGTACTTC
CASSEYGQGLTYEQYF
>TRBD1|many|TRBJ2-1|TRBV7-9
TGTGCCAGCAGAACAGGGGGCCCCTACAATGAGCAGTTCTTC
CASRTGGPYNEQFF
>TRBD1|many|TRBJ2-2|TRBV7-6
TGTGCCAGCAGCTCGGCCCCCCAGGGGGACACCGGGGAGCTGTTTTTT
CASSSAPQGDTGELFF
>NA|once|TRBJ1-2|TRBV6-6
TGTGCCAGCAGTTACAACGCCCCCGACAGGTCCCGGGATGGCTACACCTTC
CASSYNAPDRSRDGYTF
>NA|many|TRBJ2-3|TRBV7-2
TGTGCCAGCAGCTTAGTGTTCTCTGATACGCAGTATTTT
CASSLVFSDTQYF
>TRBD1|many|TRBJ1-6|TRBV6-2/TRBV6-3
TGTGCCAGCACCCCCTGGGACAGGGGTGATTCACCCCTCCACTTT
CASTPWDRGDSPLHF
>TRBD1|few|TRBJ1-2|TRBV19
TGTGCCAGCCAGACAGGGTCTGGCTACACCTTC
CASQTGSGYTF
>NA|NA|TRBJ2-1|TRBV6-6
TGTGCCAGCAGTGATAGACACGCCACCTACAATGAGCAGTTCTTC
CASSDRHATYNEQFF
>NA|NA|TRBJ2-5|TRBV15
TGTGCCACCAGCAGAGAGGGGTGGCGCCGAGAGACCCAGTACTTC
CATSREGWRRETQYF
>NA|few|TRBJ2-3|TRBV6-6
TGTGCCAGCAGTTACTCACTCTGGGGGCGCACAGATACGCAGTATTTT
CASSYSLWGRTDTQYF
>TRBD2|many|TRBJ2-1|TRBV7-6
TGTGCCAGCAGCTCGCCGGGGGGGCGAATTCCTTATGAGCAGTTCTTC
CASSSPGGRIPYEQFF
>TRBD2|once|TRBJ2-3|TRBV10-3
TGTGCCATCAGGCTTTTTAGCGGGGGATCCACAGATACGCAGTATTTT
CAIRLFSGGSTDTQYF
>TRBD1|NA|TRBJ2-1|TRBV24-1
TGTGCCACCAGTCCCTCTTCCCCAGGGACAGGGAGCTTCAATGAGCAGTTCTTC
CATSPSSPGTGSFNEQFF
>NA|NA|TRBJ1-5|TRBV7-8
TGTGCCAGCAGCCGAGATTTCTTAGGTCGTAATCAGCCCCAGCATTTT
CASSRDFLGRNQPQHF
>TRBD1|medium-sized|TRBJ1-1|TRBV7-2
TGTGCCAGCAGCCCTTGGACAGGGTTTGTGAACACTGAAGCTTTCTTT
CASSPWTGFVNTEAFF
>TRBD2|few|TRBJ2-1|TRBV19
TGTGCCAGTAGTATAAACTACCGACTAGCGGGAGAGAATGAGCAGTTCTTC
CASSINYRLAGENEQFF
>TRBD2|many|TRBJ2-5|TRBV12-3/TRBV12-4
TGTGCCAGCAGTACCCTTGAGGGGCTAGCGGGGAGCCAAGAGACCCAGTACTTC
CASSTLEGLAGSQETQYF
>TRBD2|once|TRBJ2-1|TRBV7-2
TGTGCCAGCAGCTTAGCGCTGGGGACTAGCGGGGGGGGAAATGAGCAGTTCTTC
CASSLALGTSGGGNEQFF
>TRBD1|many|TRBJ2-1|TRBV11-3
TGTGCCAGCAGCCGGGTCCGGGACAGGGGAATCAATGAGCAGTTCTTC
CASSRVRDRGINEQFF
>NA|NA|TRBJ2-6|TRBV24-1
TGTGCCACCAGTGAGTCCGACAGGCCCTCTGGGGCCAACGTCCTGACTTTC
CATSESDRPSGANVLTF
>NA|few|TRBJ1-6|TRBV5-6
TGTGCCAGCAGCCCGGGCAGGCCCCGTTCACCCCTCCACTTT
CASSPGRPRSPLHF